This TCR beta chain stems from a study of T cell repertoires in cytomegalovirus infection. The germline V gene encodes CDR1 LGHDT and CDR2 YNNKEL (reference sequence). V lost 1 base to trimming and J lost 8 bases, with 17 bases between them. This CDR3 spans 15 amino acids. Using its own MiXCR run on the reads, TCRdb lists one record per CDR3 protein. The table has about 300,000 distinct CDR3 sequences, about 8.8% seen once. This clonotype occurred a few times. The antigen remains unidentified. The study, taken as a whole, reports: Totalled public TCR beta family frequency picked out people who carried CMV plus the relevant HLA. Predominance within the ex vivo response was attributable to HLA-C-restricted CMV-specific TCR beta clonotypes.

The source is a human donor in good health (CMV status not recorded). Some clones in this sample may be carry-over from other donors' samples. The chain has TRBV3-1 and TRBJ1-1; tentatively, D is TRBD1 (5 bases). The sequencing sample was made of PBMCs. The CDR3 region has the DNA TGTGCCAGCAGCCAAGGGGCAGGGATGGGGAGGGAAGCTTTCTTT. This translates into CASSQGAGMGREAFF.